A selection of T cell receptor beta chains follows, all from one sample in a study of Ad26.COV2.S vaccination and SARS-CoV-2 variants. Repertoires were generated with immunoSEQ multiplex PCR, while TCRdb's copy carries only in-frame clones and drops some. The table includes around 320,000 clones, 86% detected once. The source was peripheral blood, collected in a trial of Ad26.COV2.S vaccine versus placebo. The receptors were gathered from a person between 18 and 60 years old who received the Ad26.COV2.S COVID-19 vaccine or a placebo. Both conserved end residues are part of each CDR3. Each record gives: D gene, J gene, V gene, clone size, CDR3 protein, CDR3 DNA. D genes are given only for firm matches. Size is stated for part of the rows, as once, few or many counts, or as a class when the clone is expanded.

D gene: -
J gene: TRBJ1-5
V gene: TRBV11-2
clone size: -
CDR3 protein: CASSLDRAAQPQHF
CDR3 DNA: TGTGCCAGCAGCTTAGACAGGGCTGCTCAGCCCCAGCATTTT

D gene: -
J gene: TRBJ2-3
V gene: TRBV6-5
clone size: -
CDR3 protein: CASSPPGRRADTQYF
CDR3 DNA: TGTGCCAGCAGTCCCCCGGGACGGAGGGCAGATACGCAGTATTTT

D gene: TRBD2
J gene: TRBJ2-7
V gene: TRBV7-3
clone size: -
CDR3 protein: CASSRTGGPGYEQYF
CDR3 DNA: TGTGCCAGCAGCCGAACGGGAGGGCCAGGATACGAGCAGTACTTC

D gene: TRBD1
J gene: TRBJ2-1
V gene: TRBV5-1
clone size: -
CDR3 protein: CASSSQRTGAFRNEQFF
CDR3 DNA: TGCGCCAGCAGCTCGCAGCGGACAGGGGCCTTTCGGAATGAGCAGTTCTTC

D gene: -
J gene: TRBJ1-5
V gene: TRBV12-2
clone size: -
CDR3 protein: CASRLYRDEWLNQPQHF
CDR3 DNA: TGTGCAAGTCGCTTATACAGGGATGAGTGGTTGAATCAGCCCCAGCATTTT

D gene: -
J gene: TRBJ2-7
V gene: TRBV6-1
clone size: -
CDR3 protein: CASSAGTGWLAGSYEQYF
CDR3 DNA: TGTGCCAGCAGTGCCGGGACAGGGTGGCTAGCGGGGTCCTACGAGCAGTACTTC

D gene: -
J gene: TRBJ1-2
V gene: TRBV30
clone size: -
CDR3 protein: CAWSVGGGGGYTF
CDR3 DNA: TGTGCCTGGAGTGTCGGCGGGGGCGGGGGCTACACCTTC

D gene: TRBD1
J gene: TRBJ2-1
V gene: TRBV29-1
clone size: -
CDR3 protein: CSEKTGTGTLNEQFF
CDR3 DNA: TGCAGCGAAAAGACCGGGACAGGTACCCTCAATGAGCAGTTCTTC

D gene: TRBD1
J gene: TRBJ2-7
V gene: TRBV5-6
clone size: -
CDR3 protein: CASSYPGGSYEQYF
CDR3 DNA: TGTGCCAGCAGCTATCCAGGGGGATCCTACGAGCAGTACTTC

D gene: -
J gene: TRBJ2-3
V gene: TRBV10-1
clone size: -
CDR3 protein: CASSDDGPRRDTQYF
CDR3 DNA: TGCGCCAGCAGTGATGATGGCCCTAGGAGGGATACGCAGTATTTT

D gene: -
J gene: TRBJ1-3
V gene: TRBV9
clone size: -
CDR3 protein: CASSVAPQARNTIYF
CDR3 DNA: TGTGCCAGCAGCGTAGCTCCCCAGGCGCGGAACACCATATATTTT

D gene: -
J gene: TRBJ1-2
V gene: TRBV18
clone size: once
CDR3 protein: CASSPTLVRGSNYGYTF
CDR3 DNA: TGTGCCAGCTCACCTACCTTGGTGCGGGGGAGCAACTATGGCTACACCTTC

D gene: TRBD1
J gene: TRBJ2-1
V gene: TRBV10-1
clone size: -
CDR3 protein: CASSESITGGVQFF
CDR3 DNA: TGCGCCAGCAGTGAGTCGATAACAGGGGGCGTGCAGTTCTTC

D gene: -
J gene: TRBJ1-1
V gene: TRBV3-1/TRBV3-2
clone size: -
CDR3 protein: CASSQLTEAFF
CDR3 DNA: TGTGCCAGCAGCCAACTCACTGAAGCTTTCTTT

D gene: -
J gene: TRBJ2-1
V gene: TRBV25-1
clone size: once
CDR3 protein: CASSLQYEQFF
CDR3 DNA: TGTGCCAGCAGTTTACAGTATGAGCAGTTCTTC

D gene: -
J gene: TRBJ2-5
V gene: TRBV3-1/TRBV3-2
clone size: -
CDR3 protein: CASRKRGVEETQYF
CDR3 DNA: TGTGCCAGCAGAAAAAGAGGGGTGGAAGAGACCCAGTACTTC

D gene: -
J gene: TRBJ2-6
V gene: TRBV4-3
clone size: -
CDR3 protein: CASSQEGVLGANVLTF
CDR3 DNA: TGCGCCAGCAGCCAAGAGGGGGTGCTTGGGGCCAACGTCCTGACTTTC

D gene: -
J gene: TRBJ2-7
V gene: TRBV6-6
clone size: -
CDR3 protein: CASSYTIQGQGEQYF
CDR3 DNA: TGTGCCAGCAGTTACACTATACAGGGCCAGGGCGAGCAGTACTTC

D gene: TRBD2
J gene: TRBJ2-7
V gene: TRBV6-2/TRBV6-3
clone size: few
CDR3 protein: CASSSPSGGLNEQYF
CDR3 DNA: TGTGCCAGCAGCTCTCCGAGCGGGGGCTTAAACGAGCAGTACTTC

D gene: -
J gene: TRBJ1-1
V gene: TRBV6-2/TRBV6-3
clone size: -
CDR3 protein: CASSQPGINAEAFF
CDR3 DNA: TGTGCCAGCAGTCAACCAGGGATTAACGCTGAAGCTTTCTTT

D gene: -
J gene: TRBJ2-1
V gene: TRBV19
clone size: once
CDR3 protein: CASSILGQGKSNEQFF
CDR3 DNA: TGTGCCAGTAGTATACTGGGGCAGGGTAAGTCCAATGAGCAGTTCTTC

D gene: -
J gene: TRBJ1-6
V gene: TRBV6-5
clone size: many
CDR3 protein: CASSRPGGTPLHF
CDR3 DNA: TGTGCCAGCAGCCGACCGGGGGGGACACCCCTCCACTTT

D gene: TRBD1
J gene: TRBJ2-2
V gene: TRBV7-9
clone size: -
CDR3 protein: CASSIPGQGFTGELFF
CDR3 DNA: TGTGCCAGCAGCATTCCGGGACAGGGCTTCACCGGGGAGCTGTTTTTT

D gene: TRBD1
J gene: TRBJ1-2
V gene: TRBV5-1
clone size: -
CDR3 protein: CASSRKTGASPENHGGYTF
CDR3 DNA: TGCGCCAGCAGCCGGAAGACAGGGGCCTCCCCAGAAAATCACGGTGGCTACACCTTC

D gene: -
J gene: TRBJ1-6
V gene: TRBV7-8
clone size: -
CDR3 protein: CASSVTGLNSPLHF
CDR3 DNA: TGTGCCAGCAGCGTGACAGGCTTAAATTCACCCCTCCACTTT

D gene: TRBD1
J gene: TRBJ1-2
V gene: TRBV5-1
clone size: -
CDR3 protein: CASSLGTGVNYGYTF
CDR3 DNA: TGCGCCAGCAGCTTGGGGACAGGCGTTAACTATGGCTACACCTTC

D gene: TRBD1
J gene: TRBJ2-5
V gene: TRBV5-1
clone size: -
CDR3 protein: CASSLGIYRGETQYF
CDR3 DNA: TGCGCCAGCAGCTTGGGGATTTACAGGGGTGAGACCCAGTACTTC

D gene: -
J gene: TRBJ2-5
V gene: TRBV6-5
clone size: -
CDR3 protein: CASSTSGPRETQYF
CDR3 DNA: TGTGCCAGCAGTACATCCGGGCCCCGGGAGACCCAGTACTTC

D gene: -
J gene: TRBJ2-5
V gene: TRBV7-8
clone size: -
CDR3 protein: CASSLQSRTQYF
CDR3 DNA: TGTGCCAGCAGCTTGCAATCGCGGACCCAGTACTTC

D gene: TRBD1
J gene: TRBJ1-1
V gene: TRBV2
clone size: -
CDR3 protein: CASSPQGQGAGMAFF
CDR3 DNA: TGTGCCAGCAGCCCTCAGGGACAGGGGGCGGGGATGGCTTTCTTT

D gene: -
J gene: TRBJ2-6
V gene: TRBV5-1
clone size: -
CDR3 protein: CASSHDSSGANVLTF
CDR3 DNA: TGCGCCAGCAGTCATGACAGCTCTGGGGCCAACGTCCTGACTTTC

D gene: -
J gene: TRBJ2-5
V gene: TRBV6-6
clone size: -
CDR3 protein: CASSYSEETQYF
CDR3 DNA: TGTGCCAGCAGTTACTCGGAAGAGACCCAGTACTTC

D gene: TRBD1
J gene: TRBJ2-7
V gene: TRBV7-2
clone size: -
CDR3 protein: CASSLFGQGAVYEQYF
CDR3 DNA: TGTGCCAGCAGCCTATTCGGACAGGGGGCTGTTTACGAGCAGTACTTC

D gene: TRBD1
J gene: TRBJ2-2
V gene: TRBV5-1
clone size: -
CDR3 protein: CASSLATGGRTGELFF
CDR3 DNA: TGCGCCAGCAGCTTGGCGACAGGGGGCCGGACCGGGGAGCTGTTTTTT

D gene: -
J gene: TRBJ1-5
V gene: TRBV19
clone size: -
CDR3 protein: CASSTLPGQPQHF
CDR3 DNA: TGTGCCAGTAGTACTCTTCCCGGGCAGCCCCAGCATTTT

D gene: -
J gene: TRBJ1-4
V gene: TRBV19
clone size: -
CDR3 protein: CASKGSFPVARGEKLFF
CDR3 DNA: TGTGCCAGTAAGGGGTCCTTTCCGGTGGCTCGAGGGGAAAAACTGTTTTTT

D gene: TRBD1
J gene: TRBJ1-2
V gene: TRBV6-5
clone size: -
CDR3 protein: CASRKGAGGYTF
CDR3 DNA: TGTGCCAGCAGAAAGGGGGCTGGTGGCTACACCTTC

D gene: TRBD1
J gene: TRBJ2-7
V gene: TRBV11-2
clone size: -
CDR3 protein: CASSPRGRNRGDYEQYF
CDR3 DNA: TGTGCCAGCAGCCCAAGAGGGAGGAACAGGGGGGACTACGAGCAGTACTTC

D gene: -
J gene: TRBJ2-3
V gene: TRBV7-9
clone size: -
CDR3 protein: CASSPGTTITDTQYF
CDR3 DNA: TGTGCCAGCAGCCCCGGGACAACTATTACAGATACGCAGTATTTT

D gene: TRBD1
J gene: TRBJ2-2
V gene: TRBV6-5
clone size: -
CDR3 protein: CASSLYRGTGELFF
CDR3 DNA: TGTGCCAGCAGTCTTTACAGGGGCACCGGGGAGCTGTTTTTT

D gene: -
J gene: TRBJ1-2
V gene: TRBV18
clone size: -
CDR3 protein: CASSPQGLLVGGYTF
CDR3 DNA: TGTGCCAGCTCACCCCAGGGCCTATTAGTTGGGGGCTACACCTTC

D gene: -
J gene: TRBJ2-2
V gene: TRBV10-2
clone size: few
CDR3 protein: CAMPFRDTGELFF
CDR3 DNA: TGCGCCATGCCTTTCAGAGACACCGGGGAGCTGTTTTTT

D gene: -
J gene: TRBJ2-3
V gene: TRBV6-5
clone size: -
CDR3 protein: CASREGLGTDTQYF
CDR3 DNA: TGTGCCAGCAGAGAGGGTCTGGGCACAGATACGCAGTATTTT

D gene: -
J gene: TRBJ1-1
V gene: TRBV25-1
clone size: once
CDR3 protein: CASSGRGGLTNTEAFF
CDR3 DNA: TGTGCCAGCAGTGGGAGGGGGGGACTGACAAACACTGAAGCTTTCTTT

D gene: -
J gene: TRBJ2-6
V gene: TRBV4-3
clone size: -
CDR3 protein: CASSQDRRSSGANVLTF
CDR3 DNA: TGCGCCAGCAGCCAAGATCGTCGGAGCTCTGGGGCCAACGTCCTGACTTTC

D gene: -
J gene: TRBJ1-5
V gene: TRBV21-1
clone size: few
CDR3 protein: CASSSQEEDRGLGNQPQHF
CDR3 DNA: TGTGCCAGCAGCTCCCAAGAAGAGGACAGGGGGCTCGGCAATCAGCCCCAGCATTTT

D gene: -
J gene: TRBJ2-3
V gene: TRBV18
clone size: few
CDR3 protein: CASSRAEVSWTDTQYF
CDR3 DNA: TGTGCCAGCTCAAGAGCAGAGGTTTCTTGGACAGATACGCAGTATTTT

D gene: -
J gene: TRBJ2-3
V gene: TRBV5-4
clone size: -
CDR3 protein: CASSRDSGDTQYF
CDR3 DNA: TGTGCCAGCAGCCGGGACTCTGGAGATACGCAGTATTTT

D gene: -
J gene: TRBJ1-2
V gene: TRBV2
clone size: -
CDR3 protein: CARDSSGGYTF
CDR3 DNA: TGTGCCAGGGATAGTTCGGGGGGCTACACCTTC